The entry below gives a single T cell receptor (beta chain) sequence along with its context. The antigen it binds to is not known. No base quality information exists; no much larger clone differs at one position. The library was made by the immunoSEQ multiplex PCR assay. To provide template for TCR sequencing, every sample had RNA extracted and reverse transcribed into cDNA. First-strand cDNA was synthesized with SuperScript III using a 2:1 mix of oligo-dT and random hexamers. A synthetic immune receptor repertoire was used to measure amplification bias, and any remaining bias was corrected computationally. In the authors' own workflow: After raw reads were preprocessed to remove errors, the CDR3 was defined following IMGT conventions as running from the conserved cysteine to phenylalanine. To get clonality, Shannon entropy was normalized by log2 of the number of productive unique TCRs and the result was subtracted from 1. CD4 or CD8 identity of scalp clones was inferred by cross-referencing scalp TCRbeta sequences with sorted blood CD4 and CD8 repertoires. Sourced from immuneACCESS, this table was stored by TCRdb with only in-frame sequences that have V and J called. A share of the clones is absent; for the studies checked, an unresolved V gene accounts for under half, and the remainder has no known explanation. V and J calls plus clone size are reproduced from that table; the DNA served to infer D and trimming. Across this sample there are 150,000 or so clones, with 55% seen only once. Of the sample, about 4.5% is held by the ten largest clones.

The data stem from a study of CD8+ T cells in alopecia areata listed by TCRdb under 2018. Broadly, across the study: To study T cell clonal expansion in alopecia areata, the researchers applied high-throughput TCRbeta sequencing to both the C3H/HeJ mouse model and human patients. In humans, TCRbeta sequencing was performed on scalp tissue and on sorted CD4+ and CD8+ peripheral blood T cells from healthy controls and from patients with patchy or totalis/universalis alopecia areata. Scalp clonality was compared among normal scalp (n=4), patchy alopecia areata scalp (n=8), and alopecia totalis/universalis scalp (n=8). RNA came from the PAXgene miRNA kit for fixed scalp, the miRNeasy kit for PBMCs, and the RNeasy kit for mouse skin. immunoSEQ multiplex PCR using 35 Vbeta forward primers and 13 Jbeta reverse primers was used to amplify TCRbeta CDR3 regions. Broad study findings and their caveats: Unlike mouse skin, where gammadelta T cells dominate, normal human skin contains resident alphabeta T cells that get sequenced too, which complicates analysis of the scalp TCR repertoire. Compared with mice, TCR sequences shared between patients were less clear, possibly partly because of HLA diversity across the patient population. Higher clonality and more expanded CD8+ clones were observed in lesional scalp than in normal scalp, particularly in alopecia totalis/universalis, a finding suggestive of antigenic drive.

The germline V gene yields MNHNS for CDR1 and SASEGT for CDR2. There are 16 amino acids in the CDR3, from cysteine to phenylalanine inclusive. The retained sequence is limited to the CDR3, 48 bases, with the frame set at the first base. From V the trimming removes 2 bases and from J it removes 4 bases, while the gene matches leave 5 bases of the junction unaccounted for. PBMCs were separated by density centrifugation and stained for CD3, CD4 and CD8, after which CD4+ and CD8+ T cells were sorted on a FACSAria. Scalp biopsies and blood samples were obtained from unaffected controls. This chain joins TRBV6-1 to TRBJ2-3; 11 bases in between match TRBD2. Specimen: CD4+ T cells sorted from blood. The receptor comes from a human donor in good health. DNA sequence: TGTGCCAGCAGTGAAATAGCGGGAGGGCGAGCAGATACGCAGTATTTT. It translates to CASSEIAGGRADTQYF.